The clone carrying this TCR beta chain was found a few times. What it binds is unknown. These data originate in a study of T cell responses to AZD1222 COVID-19 vaccine. Trimming took 8 bases from V and 0 from J; bases not matched to a gene: 13. CDR3 length equals 18 residues. Germline-derived CDR1 and CDR2 are SNHLY and FYNNEI. Whole-study findings and limits: Across spike, vaccine-associated CD4 TCRs were found, dominant at 160-218 and 743-854.

Sequencing used immunoSEQ multiplex PCR; TCRdb keeps in-frame clones, though not all of them. The sample lists more than 85,000 clones; about 86% were seen once. Sequenced material: peripheral blood, taken on day 0 of AZD1222 vaccination. The chain links TRBV2 to TRBJ2-3, with 11 nucleotides matching TRBD2. This TCR was recovered from an adult in good health. This CDR3 reads CASFLGLAGSKSTDTQYF. The DNA for the CDR3 is TGTGCCAGCTTCCTTGGACTAGCGGGTAGTAAAAGCACAGATACGCAGTATTTT.